A single sample is the source of the 16 T cell receptor beta chains below, sequenced in a study of OX40 agonist ivuxolimab in advanced cancers. Only in-frame clones appear in the TCRdb table, and some are missing; sequencing was by immunoSEQ multiplex PCR. This table has under 35,000 clones, 87% appearing once. Material: CD4+ or CD8+ T cells sorted from blood, obtained in a trial of the OX40 agonist ivuxolimab. The receptors come from an adult with an advanced solid tumor such as melanoma, head and neck, liver or kidney cancer.

The chain recombines TRBV19 with TRBJ2-4; D unresolved. Germline V lookup: CDR1 LNHDA, CDR2 SQIVND (reference sequence). The CDR3 totals 17 residues. The V gene lost 3 bases and the J gene lost 0 bases, with 15 bases spanning the gap. The DNA of the CDR3 is TGTGCCAGTAGTATTAGGGCCACCGACCTAGCCAAAAACATTCAGTACTTC. It specifies CASSIRATDLAKNIQYF.

The V gene is TRBV11-3, the J gene TRBJ2-5; D possibly corresponds to TRBD2 (5 bases). CDR1 and CDR2 from the germline V gene are SGHNT and YENEEA. CDR3 size: 13 residues. Trimming took off 1 base at V and 4 bases at J, with 7 bases between the two ends. The CDR3 coding sequence is TGTGCCAGCAGCTTAGTTCGGGGAGAGACCCAGTACTTC. Protein product: CASSLVRGETQYF. Full variable domain (outside the CDR3, taken from reference TRBV11-3 and TRBJ2-5): EAGVVQSPRYKIIEKKQPVAFWCNPISGHNTLYWYLQNLGQGPELLIRYENEEAVDDSQLPKDRFSAERLKGVDSTLKIQPAELGDSAVYLCASSLVRGETQYFGPGTRLLVL.

J is TRBJ1-1 and V is TRBV28; D call uncertain. Germline loops: CDR1 MDHEN, CDR2 SYDVKM. Trimming pared 3 bases from V and 4 bases from J, leaving 6 bases between. CDR3 length equals 12 residues. The CDR3 region is CASSFSITEAFF. The CDR3, as DNA: TGTGCCAGCAGTTTTTCAATCACTGAAGCTTTCTTT.

The CDR3 spells CASSITQGASGELFF. The CDR3 DNA reads TGTGCCAGCAGTATAACTCAGGGGGCATCCGGGGAGCTGTTTTTT. The chain has TRBV27 and TRBJ2-2, with 8 bases aligning to TRBD1. CDR3 length equals 15 residues. Germline V gene sequence: CDR1 MNHEY, CDR2 SMNVEV (reference sequence). After removal of 5 bases from V and 6 bases from J, the junction contained 8 bases not matched to a gene.

V gene TRBV5-1 combines with J gene TRBJ1-4; 7 bases map to TRBD1. V lost 0 bases and J lost 7; bases outside the gene matches: 3. The CDR3 is 14 residues long. Per germline, CDR1 SGHRS and CDR2 YFSETQ. The CDR3 sequence is CASSLAQGGEKLFF. The CDR3 DNA is TGCGCCAGCAGCTTGGCCCAGGGGGGTGAAAAACTGTTTTTT. The full variable domain, with the rest looked up from reference TRBV5-1 and TRBJ1-4, is KAGVTQTPRYLIKTRGQQVTLSCSPISGHRSVSWYQQTPGQGLQFLFEYFSETQRNKGNFPGRFSGRQFSNSRSEMNVSTLELGDSALYLCASSLAQGGEKLFFGSGTQLSVL.

The chain is built from TRBV5-1 and TRBJ1-1; possibly TRBD1 for D (5 bases). V lost 4 bases and J 1 base, leaving 11 bases between the germline ends. This CDR3 is 14 amino acids long. CDR1 SGHRS and CDR2 YFSETQ come from the germline V gene. DNA of the CDR3: TGCGCCAGCAGCGCCATTCAGGGGAACACTGAAGCTTTCTTT. Translation: CASSAIQGNTEAFF.

The V call is TRBV28, the J call TRBJ1-2, with D unresolved. The CDR3 contains 13 residues. CDR1 and CDR2 (germline): MDHEN, SYDVKM. V lost 6 bases, J lost 4 bases, and 12 bases lay in between. The CDR3 DNA reads TGTGCCAGCAGCCAGACTGAGCGCTATGGCTACACCTTC. Protein: CASSQTERYGYTF.

This chain uses TRBV7-2 with TRBJ1-5, with D unclear. This CDR3 has 12 residues. CDR1 is SGHTA and CDR2 is FQGNSA in the germline V gene. V was shortened by 1 base and J by 4 bases, with 2 bases between the two germline ends. Here the CDR3 reads CASSLGNQPQHF. CDR3 in DNA: TGTGCCAGCAGCTTAGGGAATCAGCCCCAGCATTTT.

The chain couples TRBV11-2 to TRBJ2-5; 11 bases agree with TRBD2. The J call may be incorrect, as the DNA end agrees better with TRBJ2-7. The CDR3 totals 16 residues. CDR1 and CDR2 from the germline V gene are SGHAT and FQNNGV. The CDR3 loop is CASSPRVAGGSYEQYF. As DNA, the CDR3 is TGTGCCAGCAGCCCCCGGGTAGCGGGAGGGTCCTACGAGCAGTACTTC.

The CDR3, as DNA: TGCGCCAGCAGTGGAAAGGGTGCCTGGGAGCAGTACTTC. Amino acids: CASSGKGAWEQYF. This chain uses TRBV10-1 with TRBJ2-7; no firm D call. The CDR3 sequence is 13 residues long. Germline V gene lookup returns CDR1 WNHNN and CDR2 SYGVQD (reference sequence). V dropped 4 bases and J dropped 7 bases, with 14 bases sitting between them.

This clone was seen a handful of times. The chain uses TRBV2 and TRBJ1-5; D unresolved. This CDR3 contains 13 residues. Germline CDR1 SNHLY, CDR2 FYNNEI. Trimming left V 10 bases short and J 6 bases short, with 16 bases between. CDR3 nucleotides: TGTGCCACCGGCGGGGAGTTGGGTCAGCCCCAGCATTTT. Translated, it gives CATGGELGQPQHF.

The chain combines TRBV28 with TRBJ2-2; TRBD2 matches at 9 bases. This CDR3 spans 15 amino acids. The ends lost 6 bases at V and 0 bases at J; junction bases unmatched: 2. Germline loops: CDR1 MDHEN, CDR2 SYDVKM. The CDR3 protein is CASRLAGANTGELFF. The CDR3 DNA reads as TGTGCCAGCAGACTAGCGGGCGCGAACACCGGGGAGCTGTTTTTT. Drawing the rest from reference TRBV28 and TRBJ2-2, the complete variable domain is DVKVTQSSRYLVKRTGEKVFLECVQDMDHENMFWYRQDPGLGLRLIYFSYDVKMKEKGDIPEGYSVSREKKERFSLILESASTNQTSMYLCASRLAGANTGELFFGEGSRLTVL.

The gene calls are TRBV5-1 and TRBJ1-5; D uncertain. Trimming stripped 0 bases from V and 5 bases from J, with 9 bases between. The CDR3 has 14 residues. CDR1 SGHRS and CDR2 YFSETQ come from the germline V gene. The CDR3 sequence: CASSLASRDQPQHF. The CDR3 coding sequence is TGCGCCAGCAGCTTGGCTTCCCGAGATCAGCCCCAGCATTTT. The variable domain in full, completed from reference TRBV5-1 and TRBJ1-5, reads KAGVTQTPRYLIKTRGQQVTLSCSPISGHRSVSWYQQTPGQGLQFLFEYFSETQRNKGNFPGRFSGRQFSNSRSEMNVSTLELGDSALYLCASSLASRDQPQHFGDGTRLSIL.

The chain joins TRBV7-9 to TRBJ2-5; no clear D gene. Looked up from germline, CDR1 is SEHNR and CDR2 is FQNEAQ (reference sequence). The length of the CDR3 is 15 residues. Trimming pared 5 bases from V and 5 bases from J, leaving 18 bases between. The CDR3 protein is CASSLRLDGVETQYF. CDR3 in DNA: TGTGCCAGCAGCCTCCGCCTCGATGGGGTCGAGACCCAGTACTTC.

The genes are TRBV6-6 and TRBJ2-2; 7 bases agree with TRBD2. CDR1 and CDR2 from the germline V gene are MNHNY and SVGAGI (reference sequence). J gave up 1 base and V 5 bases, and 4 bases lay outside the gene matches. The CDR3 sequence is 15 residues long. CDR3 in amino acids: CASSLSSGNTGELFF. The CDR3 DNA reads as TGTGCCAGCAGTCTCTCTAGCGGGAACACCGGGGAGCTGTTTTTT.

V is TRBV2 and J is TRBJ2-3; possibly TRBD1 or TRBD2 for D (5 bases each). The CDR3 is 15 residues long. The germline V gene encodes CDR1 SNHLY and CDR2 FYNNEI. V lost 3 bases to trimming and J lost 0 bases, with 10 bases between them. The CDR3 DNA reads as TGTGCCAGCAGTGAGGGACCACCTAGCACAGATACGCAGTATTTT. Translation gives CASSEGPPSTDTQYF.